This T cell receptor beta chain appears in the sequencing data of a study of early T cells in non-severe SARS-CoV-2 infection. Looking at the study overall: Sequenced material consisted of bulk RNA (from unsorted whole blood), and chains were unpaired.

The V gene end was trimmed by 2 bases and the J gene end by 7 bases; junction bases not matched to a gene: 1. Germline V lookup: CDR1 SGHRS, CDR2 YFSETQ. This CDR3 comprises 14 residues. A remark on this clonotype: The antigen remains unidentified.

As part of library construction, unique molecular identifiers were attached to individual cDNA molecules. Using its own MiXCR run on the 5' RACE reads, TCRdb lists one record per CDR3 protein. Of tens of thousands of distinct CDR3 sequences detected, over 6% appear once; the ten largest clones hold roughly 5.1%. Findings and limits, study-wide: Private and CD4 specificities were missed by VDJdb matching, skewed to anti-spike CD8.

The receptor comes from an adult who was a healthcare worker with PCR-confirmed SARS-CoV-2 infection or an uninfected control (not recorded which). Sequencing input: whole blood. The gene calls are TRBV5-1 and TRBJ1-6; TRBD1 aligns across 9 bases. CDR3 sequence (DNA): TGCGCCAGCAGCTTTGACAGGGGGAATTCACCCCTCCACTTT. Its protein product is CASSFDRGNSPLHF.